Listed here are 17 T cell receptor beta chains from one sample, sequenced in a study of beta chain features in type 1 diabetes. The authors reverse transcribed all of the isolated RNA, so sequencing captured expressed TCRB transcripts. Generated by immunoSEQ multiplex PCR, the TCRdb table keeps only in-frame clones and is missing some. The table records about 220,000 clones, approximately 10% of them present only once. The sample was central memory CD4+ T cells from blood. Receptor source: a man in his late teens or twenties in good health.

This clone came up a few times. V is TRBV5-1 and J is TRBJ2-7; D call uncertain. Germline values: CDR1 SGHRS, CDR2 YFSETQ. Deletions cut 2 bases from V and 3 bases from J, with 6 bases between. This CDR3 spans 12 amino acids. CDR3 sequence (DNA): TGCGCCAGCAGCTTTGGGGACTACGAGCAGTACTTC. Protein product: CASSFGDYEQYF.

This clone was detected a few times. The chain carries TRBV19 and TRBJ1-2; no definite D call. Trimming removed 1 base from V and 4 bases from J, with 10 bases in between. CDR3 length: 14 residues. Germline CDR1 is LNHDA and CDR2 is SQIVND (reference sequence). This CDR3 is CASSIAGPGYGYTF. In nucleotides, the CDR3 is TGTGCCAGTAGTATAGCAGGACCTGGCTATGGCTACACCTTC.

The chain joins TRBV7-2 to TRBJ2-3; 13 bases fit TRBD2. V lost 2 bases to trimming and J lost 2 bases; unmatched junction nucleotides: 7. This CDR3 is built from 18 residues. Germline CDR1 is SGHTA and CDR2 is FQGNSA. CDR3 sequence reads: CASSLTRGLAGPTDTQYF. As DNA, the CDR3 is TGTGCCAGCAGCTTAACTCGGGGACTAGCGGGACCCACAGATACGCAGTATTTT. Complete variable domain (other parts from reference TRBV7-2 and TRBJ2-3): GAGVSQSPSNKVTEKGKDVELRCDPISGHTALYWYRQSLGQGLEFLIYFQGNSAPDKSGLPSDRFSAERTGGSVSTLTIQRTQQEDSAVYLCASSLTRGLAGPTDTQYFGPGTRLTVL.

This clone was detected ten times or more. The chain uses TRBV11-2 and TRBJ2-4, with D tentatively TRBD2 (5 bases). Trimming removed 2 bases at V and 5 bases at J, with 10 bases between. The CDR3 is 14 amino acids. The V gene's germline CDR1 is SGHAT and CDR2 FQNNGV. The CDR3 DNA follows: TGTGCCAGCAGCTTAAGCGGAACGCAAAACATTCAGTACTTC. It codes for CASSLSGTQNIQYF. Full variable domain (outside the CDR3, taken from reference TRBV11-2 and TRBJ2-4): EAGVAQSPRYKIIEKRQSVAFWCNPISGHATLYWYQQILGQGPKLLIQFQNNGVVDDSQLPKDRFSAERLKGVDSTLKIQPAKLEDSAVYLCASSLSGTQNIQYFGAGTRLSVL.

CDR3: CASGAGPYEQYF. CDR3 nucleotide sequence: TGTGCCAGCGGGGCAGGCCCCTACGAGCAGTACTTC. This chain connects TRBV11-3 to TRBJ2-7, with a possible D match to TRBD1 (5 bases). Trimming left V 8 bases short and J 2 bases short, with 10 bases between. The CDR3 sequence is 12 residues long. The V gene's germline CDR1 is SGHNT and CDR2 YENEEA.

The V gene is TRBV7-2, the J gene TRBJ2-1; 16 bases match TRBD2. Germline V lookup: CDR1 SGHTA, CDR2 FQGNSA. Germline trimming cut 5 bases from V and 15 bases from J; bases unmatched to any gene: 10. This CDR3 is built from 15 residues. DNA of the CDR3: TGTGCCAGCAGCAATCCGGGACTAGCGGGAGGGGGCTCGTTCTTC. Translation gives CASSNPGLAGGGSFF.

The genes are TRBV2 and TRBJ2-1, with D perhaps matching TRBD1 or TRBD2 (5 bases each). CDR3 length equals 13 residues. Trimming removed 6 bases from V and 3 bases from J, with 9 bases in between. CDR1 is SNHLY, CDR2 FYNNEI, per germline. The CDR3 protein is CASRRDGYNEQFF. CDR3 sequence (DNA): TGTGCCAGCAGGAGGGACGGCTACAATGAGCAGTTCTTC.

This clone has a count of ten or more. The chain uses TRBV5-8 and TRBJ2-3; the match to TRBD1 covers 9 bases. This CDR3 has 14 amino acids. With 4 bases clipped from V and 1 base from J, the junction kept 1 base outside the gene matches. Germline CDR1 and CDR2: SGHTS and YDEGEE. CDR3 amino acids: CASSRDRGTDTQYF. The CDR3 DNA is TGTGCCAGCAGCCGGGACAGGGGCACAGATACGCAGTATTTT.

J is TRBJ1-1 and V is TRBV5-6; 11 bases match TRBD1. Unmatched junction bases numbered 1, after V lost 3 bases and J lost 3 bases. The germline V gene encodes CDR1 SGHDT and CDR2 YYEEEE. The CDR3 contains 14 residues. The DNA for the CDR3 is TGTGCCAGCAGCTGGGGACAGGGGGACACTGAAGCTTTCTTT. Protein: CASSWGQGDTEAFF. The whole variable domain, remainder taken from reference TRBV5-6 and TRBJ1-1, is DAGVTQSPTHLIKTRGQQVTLRCSPKSGHDTVSWYQQALGQGPQFIFQYYEEEERQRGNFPDRFSGHQFPNYSSELNVNALLLGDSALYLCASSWGQGDTEAFFGQGTRLTVV.

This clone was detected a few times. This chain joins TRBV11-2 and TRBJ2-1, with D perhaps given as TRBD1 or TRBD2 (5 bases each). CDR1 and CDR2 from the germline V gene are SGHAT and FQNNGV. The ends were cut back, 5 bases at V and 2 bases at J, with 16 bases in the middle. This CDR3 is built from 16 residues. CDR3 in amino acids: CASSPIRGPAYNEQFF. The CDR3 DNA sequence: TGTGCCAGCAGCCCGATAAGGGGACCTGCCTACAATGAGCAGTTCTTC.

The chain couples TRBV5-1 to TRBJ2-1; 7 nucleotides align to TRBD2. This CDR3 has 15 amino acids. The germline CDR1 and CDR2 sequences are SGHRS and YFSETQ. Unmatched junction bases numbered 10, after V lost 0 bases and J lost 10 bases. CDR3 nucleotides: TGCGCCAGCAGCTTGGCCATGGGCAGGGAGGGAGAGCAGTTCTTC. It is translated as CASSLAMGREGEQFF.

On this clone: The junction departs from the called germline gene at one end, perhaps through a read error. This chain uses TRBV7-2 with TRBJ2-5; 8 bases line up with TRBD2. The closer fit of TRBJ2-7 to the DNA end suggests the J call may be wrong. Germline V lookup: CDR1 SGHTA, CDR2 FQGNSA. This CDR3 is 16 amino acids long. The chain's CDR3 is CASSLAGAGAIYEQYF. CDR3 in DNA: TGTGCCAGCAGCCTAGCGGGCGCGGGAGCCATCTACGAGCAGTACTTC.

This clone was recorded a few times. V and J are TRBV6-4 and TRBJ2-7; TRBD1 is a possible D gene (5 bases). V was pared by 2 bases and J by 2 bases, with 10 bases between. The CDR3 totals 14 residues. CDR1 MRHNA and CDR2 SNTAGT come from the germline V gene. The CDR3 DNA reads TGTGCCAGCAGTGACGGGGCTAGTCCCTACGAGCAGTACTTC. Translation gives CASSDGASPYEQYF.

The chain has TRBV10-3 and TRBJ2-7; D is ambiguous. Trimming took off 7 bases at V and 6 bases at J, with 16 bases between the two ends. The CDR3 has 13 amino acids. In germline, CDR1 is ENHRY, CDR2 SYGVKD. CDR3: CAITPDRALEQYF. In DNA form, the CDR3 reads TGTGCCATCACCCCGGACCGGGCCCTCGAGCAGTACTTC.

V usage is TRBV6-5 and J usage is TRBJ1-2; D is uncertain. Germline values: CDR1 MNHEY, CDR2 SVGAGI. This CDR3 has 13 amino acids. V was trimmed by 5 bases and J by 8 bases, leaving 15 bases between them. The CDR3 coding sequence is TGTGCCAGCAGTGTCGACTTCCAGCTGGGCTACACCTTC. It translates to CASSVDFQLGYTF.

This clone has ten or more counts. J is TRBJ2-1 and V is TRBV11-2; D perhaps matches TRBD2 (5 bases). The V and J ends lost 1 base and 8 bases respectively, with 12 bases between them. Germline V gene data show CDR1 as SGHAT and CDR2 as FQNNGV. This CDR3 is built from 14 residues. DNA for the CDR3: TGTGCCAGCAGCTTAGTGAGGGATGGCGATGAGCAGTTCTTC. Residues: CASSLVRDGDEQFF.

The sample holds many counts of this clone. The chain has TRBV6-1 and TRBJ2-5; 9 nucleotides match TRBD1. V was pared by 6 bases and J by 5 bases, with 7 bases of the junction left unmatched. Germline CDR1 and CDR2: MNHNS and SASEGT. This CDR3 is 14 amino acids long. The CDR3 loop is CASRGQGRGETQYF. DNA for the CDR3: TGTGCCAGCAGAGGACAGGGGAGGGGGGAGACCCAGTACTTC.